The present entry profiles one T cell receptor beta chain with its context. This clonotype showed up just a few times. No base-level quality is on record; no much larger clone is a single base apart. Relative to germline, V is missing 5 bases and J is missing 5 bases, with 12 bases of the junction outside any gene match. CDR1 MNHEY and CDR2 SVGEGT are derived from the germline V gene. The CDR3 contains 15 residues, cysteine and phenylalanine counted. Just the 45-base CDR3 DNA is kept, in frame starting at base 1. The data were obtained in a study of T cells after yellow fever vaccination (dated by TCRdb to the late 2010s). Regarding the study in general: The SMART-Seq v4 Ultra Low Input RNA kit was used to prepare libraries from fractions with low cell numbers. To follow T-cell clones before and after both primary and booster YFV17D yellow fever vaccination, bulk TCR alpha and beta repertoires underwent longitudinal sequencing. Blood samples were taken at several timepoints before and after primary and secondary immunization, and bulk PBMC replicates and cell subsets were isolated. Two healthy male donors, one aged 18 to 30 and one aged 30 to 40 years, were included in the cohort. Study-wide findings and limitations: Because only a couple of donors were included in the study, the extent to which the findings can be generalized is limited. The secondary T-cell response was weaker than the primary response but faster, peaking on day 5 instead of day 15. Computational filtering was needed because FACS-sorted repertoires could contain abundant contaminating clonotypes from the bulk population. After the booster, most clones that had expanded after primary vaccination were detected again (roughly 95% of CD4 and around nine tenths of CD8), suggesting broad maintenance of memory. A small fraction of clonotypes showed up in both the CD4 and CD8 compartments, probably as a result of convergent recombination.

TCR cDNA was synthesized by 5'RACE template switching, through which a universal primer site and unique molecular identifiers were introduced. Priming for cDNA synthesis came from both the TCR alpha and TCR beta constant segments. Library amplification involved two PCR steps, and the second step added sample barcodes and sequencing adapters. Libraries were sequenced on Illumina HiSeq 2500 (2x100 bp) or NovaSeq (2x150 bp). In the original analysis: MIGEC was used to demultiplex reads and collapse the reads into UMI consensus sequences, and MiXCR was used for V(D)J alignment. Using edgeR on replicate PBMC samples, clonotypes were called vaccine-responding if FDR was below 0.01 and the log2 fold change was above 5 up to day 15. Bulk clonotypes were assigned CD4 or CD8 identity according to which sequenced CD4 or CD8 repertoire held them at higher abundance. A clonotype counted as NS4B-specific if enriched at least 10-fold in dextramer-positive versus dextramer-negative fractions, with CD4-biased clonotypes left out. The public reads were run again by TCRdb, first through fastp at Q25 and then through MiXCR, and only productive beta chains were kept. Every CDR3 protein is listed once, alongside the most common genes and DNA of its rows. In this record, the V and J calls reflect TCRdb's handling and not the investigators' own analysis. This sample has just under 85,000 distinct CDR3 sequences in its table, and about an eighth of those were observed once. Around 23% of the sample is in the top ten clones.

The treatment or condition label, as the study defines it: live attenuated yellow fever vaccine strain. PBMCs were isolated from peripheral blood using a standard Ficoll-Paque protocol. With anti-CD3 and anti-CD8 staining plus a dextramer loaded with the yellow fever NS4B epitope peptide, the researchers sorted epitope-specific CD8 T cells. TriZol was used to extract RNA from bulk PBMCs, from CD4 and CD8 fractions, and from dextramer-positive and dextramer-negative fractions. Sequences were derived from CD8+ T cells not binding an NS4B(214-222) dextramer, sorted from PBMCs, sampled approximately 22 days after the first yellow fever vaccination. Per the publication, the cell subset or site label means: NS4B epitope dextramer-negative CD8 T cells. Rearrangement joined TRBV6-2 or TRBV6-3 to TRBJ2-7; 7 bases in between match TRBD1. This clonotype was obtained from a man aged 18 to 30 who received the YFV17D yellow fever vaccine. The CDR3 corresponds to CASSGPGTDLDEQYF. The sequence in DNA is TGTGCCAGCAGTGGACCCGGGACAGACCTCGACGAGCAGTACTTC.